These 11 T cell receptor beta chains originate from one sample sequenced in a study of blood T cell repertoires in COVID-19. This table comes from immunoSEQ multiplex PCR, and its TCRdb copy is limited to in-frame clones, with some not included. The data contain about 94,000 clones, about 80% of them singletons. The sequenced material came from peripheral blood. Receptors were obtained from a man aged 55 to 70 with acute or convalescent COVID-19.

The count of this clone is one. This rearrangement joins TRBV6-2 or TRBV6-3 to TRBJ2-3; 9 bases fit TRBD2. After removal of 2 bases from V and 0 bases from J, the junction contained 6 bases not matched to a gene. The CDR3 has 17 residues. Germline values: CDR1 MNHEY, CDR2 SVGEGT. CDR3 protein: CASSYAVAGASTDTQYF. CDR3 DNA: TGTGCCAGCAGTTACGCCGTAGCGGGGGCGAGCACAGATACGCAGTATTTT.

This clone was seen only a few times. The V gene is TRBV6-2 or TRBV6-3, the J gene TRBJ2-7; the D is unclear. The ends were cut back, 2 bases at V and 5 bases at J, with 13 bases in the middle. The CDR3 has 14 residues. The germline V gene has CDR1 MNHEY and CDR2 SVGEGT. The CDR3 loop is CASSYDGRFHEQYF. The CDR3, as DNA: TGTGCCAGCAGTTACGATGGCAGATTCCACGAGCAGTACTTC.

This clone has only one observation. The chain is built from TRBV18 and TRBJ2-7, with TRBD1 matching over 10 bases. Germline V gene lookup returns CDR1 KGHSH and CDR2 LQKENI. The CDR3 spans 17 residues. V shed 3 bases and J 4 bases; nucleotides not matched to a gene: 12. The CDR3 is CASSPQSPGQGWYEQYF. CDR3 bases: TGTGCCAGCTCACCCCAAAGTCCGGGACAGGGGTGGTACGAGCAGTACTTC.

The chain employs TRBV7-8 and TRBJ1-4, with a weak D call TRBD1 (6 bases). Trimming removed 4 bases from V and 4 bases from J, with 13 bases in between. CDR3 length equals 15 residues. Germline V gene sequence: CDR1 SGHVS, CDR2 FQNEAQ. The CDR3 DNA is TGTGCCAGCAGCTCCTGGGACAAGCGTAATGAAAAACTGTTTTTT. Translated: CASSSWDKRNEKLFF.

This chain's CDR3 is CASSTRPTSSEQYF. The CDR3 nucleotides read TGTGCCAGCAGCACCCGCCCGACTAGTTCCGAGCAGTACTTC. V gene TRBV7-2 combines with J gene TRBJ2-7; possible D gene TRBD2, 6 bases. With 5 bases removed from V and 6 bases from J, the gap between germline ends came to 17 bases. Germline lookup yields CDR1 SGHTA and CDR2 FQGNSA. This CDR3 is 14 amino acids long.

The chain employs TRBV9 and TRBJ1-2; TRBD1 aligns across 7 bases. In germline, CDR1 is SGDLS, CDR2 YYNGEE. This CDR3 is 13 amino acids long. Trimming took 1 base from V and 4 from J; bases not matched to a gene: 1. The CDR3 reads CASSVRTGYGYTF. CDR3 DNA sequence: TGTGCCAGCAGCGTACGGACAGGCTATGGCTACACCTTC.

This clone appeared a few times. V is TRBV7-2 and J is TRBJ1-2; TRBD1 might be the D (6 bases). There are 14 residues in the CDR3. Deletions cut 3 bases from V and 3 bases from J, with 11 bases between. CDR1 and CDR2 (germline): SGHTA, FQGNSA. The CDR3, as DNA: TGTGCCAGCAGCTTGTACGACAGGCACTATGGCTACACCTTC. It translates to CASSLYDRHYGYTF.

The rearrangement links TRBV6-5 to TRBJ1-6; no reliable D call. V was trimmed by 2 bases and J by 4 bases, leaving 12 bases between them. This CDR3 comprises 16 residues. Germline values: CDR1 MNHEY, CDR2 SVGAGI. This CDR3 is CASSYLSTEYNSPLHF. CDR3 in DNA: TGTGCCAGCAGTTACCTTTCTACAGAGTATAATTCACCCCTCCACTTT.

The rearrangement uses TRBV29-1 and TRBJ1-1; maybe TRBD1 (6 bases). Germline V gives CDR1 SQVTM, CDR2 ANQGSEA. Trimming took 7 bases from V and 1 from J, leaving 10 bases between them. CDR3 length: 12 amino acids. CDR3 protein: CSGLTGNTEAFF. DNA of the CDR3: TGCAGCGGGTTGACAGGGAACACTGAAGCTTTCTTT.

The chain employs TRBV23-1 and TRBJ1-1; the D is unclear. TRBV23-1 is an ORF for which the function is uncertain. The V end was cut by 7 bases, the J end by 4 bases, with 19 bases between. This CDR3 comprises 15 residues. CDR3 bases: TGCGCCAGCACCCGCTTCTTCCTACCGGGCACTGAAGCTTTCTTT. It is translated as CASTRFFLPGTEAFF.

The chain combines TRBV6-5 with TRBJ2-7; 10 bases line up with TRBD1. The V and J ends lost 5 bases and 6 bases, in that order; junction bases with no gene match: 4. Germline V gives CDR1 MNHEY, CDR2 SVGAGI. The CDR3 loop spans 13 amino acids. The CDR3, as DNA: TGTGCCAGCAGTACTGGGACAGGGGTCGAGCAGTACTTC. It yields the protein CASSTGTGVEQYF.